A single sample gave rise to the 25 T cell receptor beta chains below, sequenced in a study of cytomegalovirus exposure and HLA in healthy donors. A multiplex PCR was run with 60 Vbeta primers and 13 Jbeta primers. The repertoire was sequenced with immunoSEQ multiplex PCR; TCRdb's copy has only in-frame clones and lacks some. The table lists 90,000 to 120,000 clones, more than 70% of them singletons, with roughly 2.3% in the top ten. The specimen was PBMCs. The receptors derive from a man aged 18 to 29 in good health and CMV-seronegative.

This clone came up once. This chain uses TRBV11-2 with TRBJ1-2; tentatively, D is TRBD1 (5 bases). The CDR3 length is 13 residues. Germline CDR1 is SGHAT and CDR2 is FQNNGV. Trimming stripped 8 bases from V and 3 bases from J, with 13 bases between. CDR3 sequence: CASSGEIDYGYTF. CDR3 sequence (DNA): TGTGCCAGCTCGGGGGAAATCGACTATGGCTACACCTTC.

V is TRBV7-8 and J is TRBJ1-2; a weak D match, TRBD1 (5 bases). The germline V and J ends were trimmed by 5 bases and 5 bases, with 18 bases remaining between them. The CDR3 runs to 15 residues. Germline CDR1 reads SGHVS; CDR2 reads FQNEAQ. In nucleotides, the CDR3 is TGTGCCAGCAGCCTCGATCCGATGGGGGGATATGGCTACACCTTC. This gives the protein CASSLDPMGGYGYTF.

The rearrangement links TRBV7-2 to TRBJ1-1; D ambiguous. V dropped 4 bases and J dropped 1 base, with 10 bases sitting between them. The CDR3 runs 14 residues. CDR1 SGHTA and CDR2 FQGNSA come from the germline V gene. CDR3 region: CASSSNRKNTEAFF. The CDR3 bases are TGTGCCAGCAGCTCCAACAGAAAGAACACTGAAGCTTTCTTT.

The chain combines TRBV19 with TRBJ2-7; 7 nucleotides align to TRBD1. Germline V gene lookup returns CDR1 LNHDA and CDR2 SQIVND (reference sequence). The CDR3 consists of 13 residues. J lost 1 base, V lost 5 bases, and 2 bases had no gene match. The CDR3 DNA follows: TGTGCCAGTAGTGTGGGACAGTCCTACGAGCAGTACTTC. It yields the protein CASSVGQSYEQYF.

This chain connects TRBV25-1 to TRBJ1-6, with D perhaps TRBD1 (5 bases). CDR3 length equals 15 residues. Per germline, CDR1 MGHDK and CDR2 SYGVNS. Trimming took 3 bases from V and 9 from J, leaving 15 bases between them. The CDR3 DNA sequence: TGTGCCAGCAGTGACCCGACCGGGGGTGGTTCACCCCTCCACTTT. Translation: CASSDPTGGGSPLHF.

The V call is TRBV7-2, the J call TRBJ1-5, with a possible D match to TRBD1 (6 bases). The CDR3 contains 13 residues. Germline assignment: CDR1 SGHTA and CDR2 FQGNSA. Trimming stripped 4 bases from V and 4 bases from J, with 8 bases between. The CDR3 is CASSSTGNQPQHF. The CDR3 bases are TGTGCCAGCAGCTCCACAGGGAATCAGCCCCAGCATTTT.

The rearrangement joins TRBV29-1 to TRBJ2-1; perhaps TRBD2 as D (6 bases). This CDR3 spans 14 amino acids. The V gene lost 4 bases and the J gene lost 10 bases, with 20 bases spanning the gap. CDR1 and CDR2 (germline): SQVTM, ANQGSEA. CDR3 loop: CSVGPLPKGREQFF. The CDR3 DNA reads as TGCAGCGTTGGGCCCCTACCTAAAGGGAGGGAGCAGTTCTTC.

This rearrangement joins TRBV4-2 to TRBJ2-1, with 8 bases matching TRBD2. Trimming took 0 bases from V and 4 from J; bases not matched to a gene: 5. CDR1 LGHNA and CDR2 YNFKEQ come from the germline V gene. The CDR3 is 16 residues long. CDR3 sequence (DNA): TGTGCCAGCAGCCAAGAACCGGGGGGGCAATACAATGAGCAGTTCTTC. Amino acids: CASSQEPGGQYNEQFF.

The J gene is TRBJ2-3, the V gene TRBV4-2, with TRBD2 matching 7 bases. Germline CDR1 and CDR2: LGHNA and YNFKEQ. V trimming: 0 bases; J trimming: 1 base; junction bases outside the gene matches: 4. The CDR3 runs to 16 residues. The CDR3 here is CASSQDLGGGTDTQYF. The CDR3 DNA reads TGTGCCAGCAGCCAAGATCTGGGGGGGGGCACAGATACGCAGTATTTT.

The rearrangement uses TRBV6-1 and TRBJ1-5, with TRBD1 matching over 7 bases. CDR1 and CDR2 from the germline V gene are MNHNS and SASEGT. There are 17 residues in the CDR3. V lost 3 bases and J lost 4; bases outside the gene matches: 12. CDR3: CASSDVTGAVLNQPQHF. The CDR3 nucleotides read TGTGCCAGCAGTGATGTCACAGGGGCGGTGCTAAATCAGCCCCAGCATTTT.

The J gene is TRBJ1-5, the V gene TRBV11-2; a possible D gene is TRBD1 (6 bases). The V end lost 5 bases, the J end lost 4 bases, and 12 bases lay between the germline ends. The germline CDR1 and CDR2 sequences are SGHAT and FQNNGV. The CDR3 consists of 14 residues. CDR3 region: CASSRGGTNQPQHF. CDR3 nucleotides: TGTGCCAGCAGCAGGGGGGGGACTAATCAGCCCCAGCATTTT. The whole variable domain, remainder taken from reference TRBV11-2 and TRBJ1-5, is EAGVAQSPRYKIIEKRQSVAFWCNPISGHATLYWYQQILGQGPKLLIQFQNNGVVDDSQLPKDRFSAERLKGVDSTLKIQPAKLEDSAVYLCASSRGGTNQPQHFGDGTRLSIL.

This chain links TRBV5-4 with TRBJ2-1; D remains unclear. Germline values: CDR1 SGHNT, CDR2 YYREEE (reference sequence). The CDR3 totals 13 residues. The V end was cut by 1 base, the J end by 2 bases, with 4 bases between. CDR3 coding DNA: TGTGCCAGCAGCTTGTCAGCCTACAATGAGCAGTTCTTC. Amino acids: CASSLSAYNEQFF.

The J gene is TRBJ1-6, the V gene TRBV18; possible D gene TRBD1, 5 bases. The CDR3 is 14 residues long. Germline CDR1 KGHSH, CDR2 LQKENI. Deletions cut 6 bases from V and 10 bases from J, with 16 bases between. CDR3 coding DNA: TGTGCCAGCTCCACCGGCGGGGCGACATCACCCCTCCACTTT. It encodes CASSTGGATSPLHF.

CDR3 protein: CASSYSGISNYGYTF. The DNA for the CDR3 is TGTGCCAGCAGTTACTCTGGCATATCTAACTATGGCTACACCTTC. This rearrangement joins TRBV6-5 to TRBJ1-2; D is ambiguous. The V gene lost 0 bases and the J gene lost 0 bases, with 8 bases spanning the gap. Looked up from germline, CDR1 is MNHEY and CDR2 is SVGAGI. CDR3 size: 15 residues.

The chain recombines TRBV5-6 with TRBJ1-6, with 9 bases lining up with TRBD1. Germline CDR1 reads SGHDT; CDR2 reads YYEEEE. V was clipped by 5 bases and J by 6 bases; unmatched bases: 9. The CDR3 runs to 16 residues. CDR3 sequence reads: CASSSSRDRANSPLHF. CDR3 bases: TGTGCCAGCAGTTCTTCTAGGGACAGGGCTAATTCACCCCTCCACTTT.

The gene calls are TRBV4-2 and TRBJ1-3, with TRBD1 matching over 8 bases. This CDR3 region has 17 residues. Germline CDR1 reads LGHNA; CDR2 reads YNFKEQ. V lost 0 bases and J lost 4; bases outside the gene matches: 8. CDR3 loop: CASSQDRGQGAGNTIYF. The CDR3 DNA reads TGTGCCAGCAGCCAAGACCGCGGGCAGGGGGCGGGAAACACCATATATTTT.

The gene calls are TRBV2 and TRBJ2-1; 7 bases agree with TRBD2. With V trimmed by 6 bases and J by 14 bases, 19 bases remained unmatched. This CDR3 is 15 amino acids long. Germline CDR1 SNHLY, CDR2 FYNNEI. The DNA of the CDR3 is TGTGCCAGCAGGCCGGATCCGACTCTGTCGGCGGGGGAGTTCTTC. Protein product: CASRPDPTLSAGEFF. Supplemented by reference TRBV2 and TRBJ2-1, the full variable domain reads EPEVTQTPSHQVTQMGQEVILRCVPISNHLYFYWYRQILGQKVEFLVSFYNNEISEKSEIFDDQFSVERPDGSNFTLKIRSTKLEDSAMYFCASRPDPTLSAGEFFGPGTRLTVL.

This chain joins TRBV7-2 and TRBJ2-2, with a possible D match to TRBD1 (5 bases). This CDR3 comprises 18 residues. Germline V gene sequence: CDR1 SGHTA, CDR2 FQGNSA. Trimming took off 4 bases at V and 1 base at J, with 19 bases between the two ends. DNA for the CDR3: TGTGCCAGCAGCTCCCTCGTAGGGGCCCTGCGGAACACCGGGGAGCTGTTTTTT. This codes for CASSSLVGALRNTGELFF.

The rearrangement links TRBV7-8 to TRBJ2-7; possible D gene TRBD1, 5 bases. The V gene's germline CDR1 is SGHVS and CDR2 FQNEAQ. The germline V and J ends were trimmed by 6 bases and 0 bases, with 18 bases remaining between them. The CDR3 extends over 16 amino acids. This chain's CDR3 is CASSPRWGFSSYEQYF. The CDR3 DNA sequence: TGTGCCAGCAGTCCGAGATGGGGCTTCAGCTCCTACGAGCAGTACTTC.

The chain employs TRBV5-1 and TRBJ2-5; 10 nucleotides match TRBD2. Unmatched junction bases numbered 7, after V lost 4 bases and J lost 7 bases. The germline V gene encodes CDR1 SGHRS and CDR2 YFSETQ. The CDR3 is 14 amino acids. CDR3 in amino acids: CASSPGSGGATQYF. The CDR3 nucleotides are TGCGCCAGCAGCCCAGGGAGCGGGGGGGCGACCCAGTACTTC. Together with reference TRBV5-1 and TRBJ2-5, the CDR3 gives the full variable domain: KAGVTQTPRYLIKTRGQQVTLSCSPISGHRSVSWYQQTPGQGLQFLFEYFSETQRNKGNFPGRFSGRQFSNSRSEMNVSTLELGDSALYLCASSPGSGGATQYFGPGTRLLVL.

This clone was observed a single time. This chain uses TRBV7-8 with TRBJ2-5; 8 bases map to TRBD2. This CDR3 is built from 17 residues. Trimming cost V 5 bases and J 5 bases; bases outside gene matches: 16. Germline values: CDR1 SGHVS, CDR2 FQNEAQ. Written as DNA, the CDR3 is TGTGCCAGCAGCACCCCCACTAGCGGCGGTGATTGGGAGACCCAGTACTTC. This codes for CASSTPTSGGDWETQYF.

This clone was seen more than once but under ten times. The CDR3 sequence: CASSLGDRANTGELFF. The DNA of the CDR3 is TGTGCCAGCAGCTTGGGGGACAGGGCGAACACCGGGGAGCTGTTTTTT. V gene TRBV5-5 combines with J gene TRBJ2-2; TRBD1 aligns across 9 bases. CDR3 size: 16 residues. Germline lookup yields CDR1 SGHKS and CDR2 YYEKEE (reference sequence). V shed 0 bases and J 0 bases; nucleotides not matched to a gene: 0.

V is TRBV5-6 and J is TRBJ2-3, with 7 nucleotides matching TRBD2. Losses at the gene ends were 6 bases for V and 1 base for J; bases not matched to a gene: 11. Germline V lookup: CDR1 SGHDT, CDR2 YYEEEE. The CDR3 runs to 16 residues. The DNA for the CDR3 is TGTGCCAGCACCTACCTGAAGCGGGGCGGCACAGATACGCAGTATTTT. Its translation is CASTYLKRGGTDTQYF.

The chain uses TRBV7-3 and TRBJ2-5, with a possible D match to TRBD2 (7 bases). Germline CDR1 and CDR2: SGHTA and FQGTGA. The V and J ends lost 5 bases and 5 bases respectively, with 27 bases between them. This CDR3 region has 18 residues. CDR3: CASSPLGGGGLVRETQYF. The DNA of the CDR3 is TGTGCCAGCAGCCCCCTGGGGGGCGGGGGCTTGGTTCGGGAGACCCAGTACTTC. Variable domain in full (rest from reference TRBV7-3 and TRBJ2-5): GAGVSQTPSNKVTEKGKYVELRCDPISGHTALYWYRQSLGQGPEFLIYFQGTGAADDSGLPNDRFFAVRPEGSVSTLKIQRTERGDSAVYLCASSPLGGGGLVRETQYFGPGTRLLVL.

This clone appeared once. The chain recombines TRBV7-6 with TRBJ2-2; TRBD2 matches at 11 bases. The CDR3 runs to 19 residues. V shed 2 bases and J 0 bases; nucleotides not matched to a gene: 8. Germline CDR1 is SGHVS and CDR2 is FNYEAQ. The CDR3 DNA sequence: TGTGCCAGCAGCTTAAGGTCGCTAGCGGGGGGCACGAACACCGGGGAGCTGTTTTTT. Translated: CASSLRSLAGGTNTGELFF.